This T cell receptor beta chain stems from a study of blood T cell repertoires in COVID-19. At the level of the study: Samples of COVID-19 (acute and convalescent) were obtained from the United States, Italy and Spain. In each case, the material was cDNA or gDNA derived from T cells, B-cell-depleted T cells, or PBMCs.

Germline V gene lookup returns CDR1 SSHAT and CDR2 FNYEAQ (reference sequence). The CDR3 is made up of 15 amino acids. J gave up 1 base and V 5 bases, and 6 bases lay outside the gene matches. Patients in Seattle were enrolled during active infection, then followed longitudinally. As handled by the study authors: Nucleated cell counts were estimated from reference gene primer amplification. Sequencing was performed with immunoSEQ multiplex PCR; in TCRdb, only in-frame clones are kept and a portion is missing. V and J calls and clone size are as listed in that table; D and trimming were resolved from the DNA. The table has about 430,000 clones, 70% to 90% seen once.

This TCR derives from a man between 18 and 35 years old with COVID-19, enrolled during active disease. The rearrangement links TRBV7-7 to TRBJ2-5; 8 bases match TRBD2. The sample taken for sequencing was peripheral blood. CDR3 nucleotide sequence: TGTGCCAGCAGCATCAACAGCGGGGGCCAAGAGACCCAGTACTTC. Translating gives CASSINSGGQETQYF.